This T cell receptor beta chain was retrieved from a study of T-cell memory formation after mild COVID-19. Study as a whole: The two donors had largely donor-specific TCR clusters.

Study observations and caveats: CD4/CD8 balance characterized clones contracting day 15 to 85, and CD4+ skew characterized later expanders. The appearance of some responding clones in pre-infection memory suggested that cross-reactive memory joined.

Germline values: CDR1 SGDLS, CDR2 YYNGEE. This CDR3 has 15 amino acids. The ends were cut back, 0 bases at V and 4 bases at J, with 13 bases in the middle. This clonotype was seen a handful of times. The antigen remains undetermined. Amplification by 5'RACE using constant-segment primers produced TCR alpha and TCR beta cDNA libraries that carried sample barcodes and UMIs. TCRdb called the 5' RACE reads again in MiXCR, with one record for every CDR3 protein. The sample consists of roughly 450,000 distinct CDR3 sequences, 15% to 20% of them appearing once. Sequencing input: PBMCs or a T cell subset sorted from them (not recorded which). The receptor was derived from an adult woman who had mild COVID-19 (a few samples of this study predate the infection). Cell type and time point are not known. The chain couples TRBV9 to TRBJ1-2; maybe TRBD1 (5 bases). In DNA form, the CDR3 reads TGTGCCAGCAGCGTAGAAGAGGGGCTGGCCTATGGCTACACCTTC. This gives the protein CASSVEEGLAYGYTF.